This paragraph reports one TCR beta chain. These data are taken from a study of blood T cell repertoires in COVID-19. Only in-frame clones appear in the TCRdb table, and some are missing; sequencing was by immunoSEQ multiplex PCR. The table has hundreds of thousands of clones, 83% seen once; the top ten hold 8% to 10%. Germline CDR1 LNHNV, CDR2 YYDKDF (reference sequence). With 1 base removed from V and 4 bases from J, the gap between germline ends came to 6 bases. The CDR3 extends over 13 amino acids. The sequenced sample consisted of peripheral blood. This TCR derives from a woman in her 50s with acute or convalescent COVID-19. This chain connects TRBV15 to TRBJ2-3, with D unresolved. DNA of the CDR3: TGTGCCACCAGCAGAGTGAGCTCAGATACGCAGTATTTT. Translation: CATSRVSSDTQYF.